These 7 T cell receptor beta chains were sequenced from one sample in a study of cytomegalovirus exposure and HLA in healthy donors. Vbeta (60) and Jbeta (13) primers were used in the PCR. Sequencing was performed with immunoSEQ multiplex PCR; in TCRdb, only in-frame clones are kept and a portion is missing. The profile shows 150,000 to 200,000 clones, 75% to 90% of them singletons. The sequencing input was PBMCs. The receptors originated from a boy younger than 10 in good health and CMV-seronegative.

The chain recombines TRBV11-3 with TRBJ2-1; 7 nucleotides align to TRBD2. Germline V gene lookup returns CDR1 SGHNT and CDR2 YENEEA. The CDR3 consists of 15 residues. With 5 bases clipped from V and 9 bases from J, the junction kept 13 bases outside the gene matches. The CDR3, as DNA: TGTGCCAGCAGCACGGTGGGGCTAGCGGAAGCTGAGCAGTTCTTC. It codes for CASSTVGLAEAEQFF.

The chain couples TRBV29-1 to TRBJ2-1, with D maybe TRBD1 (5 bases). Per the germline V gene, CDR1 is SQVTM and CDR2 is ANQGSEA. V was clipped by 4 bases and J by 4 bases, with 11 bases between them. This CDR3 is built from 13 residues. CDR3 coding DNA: TGCAGCGTTGTGTGGTCAGGGTACAATGAGCAGTTCTTC. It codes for CSVVWSGYNEQFF.

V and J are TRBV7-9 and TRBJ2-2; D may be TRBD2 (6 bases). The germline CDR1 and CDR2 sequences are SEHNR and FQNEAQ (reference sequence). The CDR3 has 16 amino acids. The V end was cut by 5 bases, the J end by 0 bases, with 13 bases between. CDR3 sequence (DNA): TGTGCCAGCAGCGCTGGGACTTCAGCGAACACCGGGGAGCTGTTTTTT. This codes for CASSAGTSANTGELFF.

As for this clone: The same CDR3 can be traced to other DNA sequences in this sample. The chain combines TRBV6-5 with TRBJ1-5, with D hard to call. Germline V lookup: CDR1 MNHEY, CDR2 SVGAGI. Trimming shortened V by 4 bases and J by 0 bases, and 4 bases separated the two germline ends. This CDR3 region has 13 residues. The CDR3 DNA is TGTGCCAGCAGTTCAAATAGCAATCAGCCCCAGCATTTT. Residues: CASSSNSNQPQHF.

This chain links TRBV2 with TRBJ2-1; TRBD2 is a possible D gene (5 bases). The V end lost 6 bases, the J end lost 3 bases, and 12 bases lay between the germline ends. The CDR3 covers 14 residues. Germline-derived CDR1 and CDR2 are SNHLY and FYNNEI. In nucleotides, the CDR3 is TGTGCCAGCAGGAGTGGAGACTACTACAATGAGCAGTTCTTC. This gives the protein CASRSGDYYNEQFF.

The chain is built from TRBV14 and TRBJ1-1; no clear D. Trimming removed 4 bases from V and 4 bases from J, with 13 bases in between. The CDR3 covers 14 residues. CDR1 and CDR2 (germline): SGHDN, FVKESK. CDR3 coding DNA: TGTGCCAGCAGCCTCAAGCTTTCGGGCACTGAAGCTTTCTTT. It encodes CASSLKLSGTEAFF.

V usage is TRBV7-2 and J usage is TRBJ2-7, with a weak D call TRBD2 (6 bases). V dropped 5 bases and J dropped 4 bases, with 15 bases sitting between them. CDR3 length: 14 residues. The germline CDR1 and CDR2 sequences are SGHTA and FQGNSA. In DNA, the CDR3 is TGTGCCAGCAGCCCCGATTTGGGGGGTTACGAGCAGTACGTC. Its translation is CASSPDLGGYEQYV.